The 2 T cell receptor beta chains given below trace back to one sample, sequenced in a study of identical twins. TCRdb itself ran the 5' RACE reads through MiXCR, one entry per CDR3 protein. The data hold approximately 680,000 distinct CDR3 sequences, with roughly 7.1% observed a single time. These sequences were also reported in another study, on yellow fever vaccine responses in identical twins.

Source material: PBMCs. The receptors were gathered from a woman younger than 35 in good health.

The rearrangement uses TRBV4-1 and TRBJ2-7, with a weak D call TRBD2 (5 bases). Germline loops: CDR1 MGHRA, CDR2 YSYEKL. The V and J ends lost 2 bases and 1 base respectively, with 21 bases between them. The CDR3 is 18 amino acids. The chain's CDR3 is CASSQPIGRDRSSYEQYF. As DNA, the CDR3 is TGCGCCAGCAGCCAACCCATCGGCCGGGATAGGTCGTCCTACGAGCAGTACTTC.

This clonotype came up many times. The V call is TRBV10-3, the J call TRBJ1-2; D ambiguous. The CDR3 is 11 amino acids. Trimming took 8 bases from V and 3 from J, leaving 7 bases between them. From germline, CDR1 is ENHRY and CDR2 SYGVKD. CDR3 region: CAISQDYGYTF. Here the CDR3 DNA reads TGTGCCATCTCGCAGGACTATGGCTACACCTTC.